This passage covers 15 T cell receptor beta chains from one sample sequenced in a study of T cells in Graves' hyperthyroidism and ophthalmopathy (dated by TCRdb to between 2018 and 2021). To prepare the library, multiplex PCR was applied. The data were produced on an Illumina HiSeq 2000. TCR beta CDR3 regions were amplified from RNA transcripts. The TCR CDR3 was subjected to a first round of RT-PCR using the HTBI primer set and the Qiagen OneStep RT-PCR kit. The public reads were reprocessed in TCRdb via fastp at Q25 and MiXCR, keeping in-frame beta chains. Duplicate CDR3 protein sequences are folded into a single record with the most common DNA and genes. Here the sample has about 530,000 distinct CDR3 sequences; 15% to 20% occur a single time. The ten most abundant clones make up about 16% of the sample. Source material: blood. The receptor source for this set is a woman younger than 30 with Graves' ophthalmopathy.

The chain is built from TRBV9 and TRBJ2-7; 11 bases align to TRBD2. This CDR3 has 15 amino acids. V shed 4 bases, J shed 5 bases, and the junction held 8 bases outside the gene matches. In germline, CDR1 is SGDLS, CDR2 YYNGEE. CDR3 coding DNA: TGTGCCAGCAGCCTTCAGGGTAGCGGGGGGGACGAGCAGTACTTC. It translates to CASSLQGSGGDEQYF.

The chain carries TRBV3-2 and TRBJ2-1; TRBD2, the table's D call, was not compared with the DNA. TRBV3-2 corresponds to a pseudogene. This CDR3 comprises 17 residues. The CDR3, as DNA: TGTGCCAGCAGCCAAAGGACTAGCGGGAGAGAATACAATGAGCAGTTCTTC. Residues: CASSQRTSGREYNEQFF.

The chain recombines TRBV20-1 with TRBJ2-1; D is undetermined. The V gene's germline CDR1 is DFQATT and CDR2 SNEGSKA (reference sequence). The CDR3 extends over 15 amino acids. Trimming stripped 0 bases from V and 4 bases from J, with 13 bases between. CDR3 DNA sequence: TGCAGTGCTAGAGATATCCTAGTGGGATACAATGAGCAGTTCTTC. Its protein product is CSARDILVGYNEQFF.

Only a few counts were recorded for this clonotype. The chain is built from TRBV6-1 and TRBJ1-6; no reliable D call. The germline V gene has CDR1 MNHNS and CDR2 SASEGT. The CDR3 contains 16 residues. V shed 3 bases and J shed 7 bases, with 16 bases lying between them. The chain's CDR3 is CASSDEPPNFNSPLHF. In DNA form, the CDR3 reads TGTGCCAGCAGTGACGAACCTCCCAACTTCAATTCACCCCTCCACTTT.

Of note for this clonotype: One end of the junction does not line up with germline, which may come from a read error. The J gene is TRBJ2-7, the V gene TRBV11-2; D may be TRBD2 (6 bases). Germline V gives CDR1 SGHAT, CDR2 FQNNGV. The CDR3 runs to 13 residues. The CDR3 sequence: CASSRDFNYGQYF. CDR3 DNA sequence: TGTGCCAGCAGCAGGGACTTCAACTACGGGCAGTACTTC. Full variable domain (missing parts from reference TRBV11-2 and TRBJ2-7): EAGVAQSPRYKIIEKRQSVAFWCNPISGHATLYWYQQILGQGPKLLIQFQNNGVVDDSQLPKDRFSAERLKGVDSTLKIQPAKLEDSAVYLCASSRDFNYGQYFGPGTRLTVT.

This clonotype turned up a few times. The gene calls are TRBV28 and TRBJ2-2; no reliable D call. The CDR3 consists of 15 residues. V was pared by 5 bases and J by 2 bases, with 12 bases between. Germline CDR1 MDHEN, CDR2 SYDVKM. In DNA form, the CDR3 reads TGTGCCAGCAGTCGCCACTCAGGAAACACCGGGGAGCTGTTTTTT. Amino acid sequence: CASSRHSGNTGELFF.

This clonotype came up a few times. The CDR3 DNA is TGCGCCAGCAGCTTGGGATTAACAGGGACGGAGACCCAGTACTTC. Protein sequence: CASSLGLTGTETQYF. The genes are TRBV5-1 and TRBJ2-5, with D perhaps TRBD1 (6 bases). The CDR3 is 15 amino acids. V gave up 0 bases and J gave up 5 bases, with 14 bases separating them. The germline CDR1 and CDR2 sequences are SGHRS and YFSETQ.

Remarks on this clonotype: Given a much more abundant clone one base away, this may be a read error. The chain has TRBV20-1 and TRBJ2-5, with 10 bases lining up with TRBD1. The length of the CDR3 is 13 residues. V was clipped by 5 bases and J by 2 bases; unmatched bases: 2. The germline V gene encodes CDR1 DFQATT and CDR2 SNEGSKA (reference sequence). In DNA, the CDR3 is TGCAGTGCTGGGGGACAGGGGCAAGAGACCCAGTACTTC. As protein: CSAGGQGQETQYF.

This rearrangement joins TRBV5-1 to TRBJ2-1, with D perhaps TRBD1 (7 bases). Germline V gene sequence: CDR1 SGHRS, CDR2 YFSETQ. This CDR3 is built from 16 residues. V was trimmed by 3 bases and J by 2 bases, leaving 15 bases between them. The DNA for the CDR3 is TGCGCCAGCAGCTACGGAGGGCAGGGGGCCTACAATGAGCAGTTCTTC. It codes for CASSYGGQGAYNEQFF.

Ten or more counts support this clonotype. V usage is TRBV7-8 and J usage is TRBJ2-1; D remains ambiguous. The CDR3 length is 16 residues. Germline assignment: CDR1 SGHVS and CDR2 FQNEAQ. V gave up 1 base and J gave up 2 bases, with 12 bases separating them. CDR3 coding DNA: TGTGCCAGCAGCTTAGTTGGTGCCGGCACCTACAATGAGCAGTTCTTC. It yields the protein CASSLVGAGTYNEQFF.

The gene calls are TRBV28 and TRBJ2-7; TRBD2 might be the D (6 bases). Per the germline V gene, CDR1 is MDHEN and CDR2 is SYDVKM. The CDR3 sequence is 13 residues long. Trimming pared 5 bases from V and 3 bases from J, leaving 11 bases between. CDR3 nucleotide sequence: TGTGCCAGCAGTCTAGCGACAAACTACGAGCAGTACTTC. Amino acid sequence: CASSLATNYEQYF.

This chain connects TRBV4-2 to TRBJ2-2, with 7 bases matching TRBD2. The V gene's germline CDR1 is LGHNA and CDR2 YNFKEQ. Trimming took 8 bases from V and 5 from J; bases not matched to a gene: 8. CDR3 size: 14 residues. CDR3 sequence: CASAGDWGTGELFF. The DNA for the CDR3 is TGTGCCAGCGCGGGGGACTGGGGTACCGGGGAGCTGTTTTTT.

This clonotype was seen once. The chain joins TRBV7-9 to TRBJ1-2; no clear D gene. This CDR3 comprises 14 residues. V gave up 3 bases and J gave up 8 bases, with 16 bases separating them. Germline V gene lookup returns CDR1 SEHNR and CDR2 FQNEAQ (reference sequence). The CDR3 region is CASSFPSGGHGYTF. The CDR3 DNA is TGTGCCAGCAGCTTCCCGTCCGGAGGGCACGGCTACACCTTC.

This rearrangement joins TRBV20-1 to TRBJ2-1; D is ambiguous. Germline CDR1 and CDR2: DFQATT and SNEGSKA (reference sequence). CDR3 length equals 14 residues. Trimming stripped 3 bases from V and 4 bases from J, with 13 bases between. CDR3 DNA sequence: TGCAGTGCTAGGGATCCCTTAGCTTACAATGAGCAGTTCTTC. Its translation: CSARDPLAYNEQFF.

The rearrangement joins TRBV19 to TRBJ2-7; D is possibly TRBD1 or TRBD2 (5 bases each). Germline V gives CDR1 LNHDA, CDR2 SQIVND (reference sequence). Deletions cut 3 bases from V and 6 bases from J, with 15 bases between. The CDR3 length is 14 residues. CDR3 in amino acids: CASSIFGGSGEQYF. The CDR3 DNA reads TGTGCCAGTAGTATCTTTGGGGGATCGGGCGAGCAGTACTTC.